This TCR beta chain was documented in a study of blood T cell repertoires in COVID-19. About the research overall: From the United States, Italy and Spain came samples of acute and convalescent COVID-19.

Authors' analysis steps: Amplified reference gene primers provided the basis for estimating nucleated cell counts. Method: immunoSEQ multiplex PCR; TCRdb's copy keeps in-frame clones and lacks some. V, J and clone size reflect that table, while D and trimming were determined from the DNA. The data show about 250,000 clones, over 75% seen once. Those enrolled, adults aged roughly 18 to 89 years, came from some 23 US areas. Two negative PCRs, clearance, or symptom resolution characterized the recovered Cohort 3 donors. CDR1 and CDR2 (germline): SGHDN, FVKESK. The CDR3 sequence is 13 residues long. With 3 bases removed from V and 4 bases from J, the gap between germline ends came to 10 bases.

This sequence was found in a woman between 18 and 30 years old who had recovered from COVID-19. The chain links TRBV14 to TRBJ2-7; D not certain. The sample consisted of PBMCs or T cells enriched from blood (not recorded which). For the CDR3, the DNA is TGTGCCAGCAGCCATCCAGATCAATACGAGCAGTACTTC. Encoded protein: CASSHPDQYEQYF. Variable domain in full (rest from reference TRBV14 and TRBJ2-7): EAGVTQFPSHSVIEKGQTVTLRCDPISGHDNLYWYRRVMGKEIKFLLHFVKESKQDESGMPNNRFLAERTGGTYSTLKVQPAELEDSGVYFCASSHPDQYEQYFGPGTRLTVT.